This T cell receptor beta chain came from a study of blood T cell repertoires in COVID-19. Study details: PBMCs, B-cell-depleted T cells, or T cells provided the cDNA or gDNA that made up the material.

Per the original data handling: Quantification of nucleated cells was approximated via reference gene primer amplification. Produced via immunoSEQ multiplex PCR; TCRdb's table is partial and in-frame only. V and J calls and clone size are those listed in that table; D and trimming were worked out from the DNA. The table records around 97,000 clones, 84% of them present only once. The CDR3 runs to 15 residues. Trimming stripped 5 bases from V and 6 bases from J, with 16 bases between. Germline V CDR1 and CDR2: SGHVS, FQNEAQ. The TCR sequence derives from a human donor in a cohort sampled during active COVID-19. The V and J genes are TRBV7-8 and TRBJ1-4; D is unclear. The source material was peripheral blood. CDR3 amino acids: CASSTPRGPHEKLFF. In DNA form, the CDR3 reads TGTGCCAGCAGCACCCCACGAGGGCCCCATGAAAAACTGTTTTTT. The entire variable domain, with the rest obtained from reference TRBV7-8 and TRBJ1-4, is as follows: GAGVSQSPRYKVAKRGQDVALRCDPISGHVSLFWYQQALGQGPEFLTYFQNEAQLDKSGLPSDRFFAERPEGSVSTLKIQRTQQEDSAVYLCASSTPRGPHEKLFFGSGTQLSVL.